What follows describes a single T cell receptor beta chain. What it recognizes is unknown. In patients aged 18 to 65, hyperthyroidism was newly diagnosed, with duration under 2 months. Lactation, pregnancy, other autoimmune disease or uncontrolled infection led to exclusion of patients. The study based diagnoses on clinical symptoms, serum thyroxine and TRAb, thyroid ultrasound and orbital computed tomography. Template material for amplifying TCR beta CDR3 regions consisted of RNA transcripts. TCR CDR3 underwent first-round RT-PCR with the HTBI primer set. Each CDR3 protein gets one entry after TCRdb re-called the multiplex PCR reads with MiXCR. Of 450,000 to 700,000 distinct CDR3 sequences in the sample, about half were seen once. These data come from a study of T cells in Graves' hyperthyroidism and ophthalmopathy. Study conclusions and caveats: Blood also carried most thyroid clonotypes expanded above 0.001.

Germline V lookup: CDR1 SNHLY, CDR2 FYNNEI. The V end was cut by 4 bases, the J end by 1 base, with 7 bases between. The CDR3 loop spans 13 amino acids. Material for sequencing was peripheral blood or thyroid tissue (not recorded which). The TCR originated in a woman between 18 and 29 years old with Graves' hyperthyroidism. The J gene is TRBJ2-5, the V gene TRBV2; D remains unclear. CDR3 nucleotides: TGTGCCAGCAGTGTGACACTCCAAGAGACCCAGTACTTC. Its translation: CASSVTLQETQYF.